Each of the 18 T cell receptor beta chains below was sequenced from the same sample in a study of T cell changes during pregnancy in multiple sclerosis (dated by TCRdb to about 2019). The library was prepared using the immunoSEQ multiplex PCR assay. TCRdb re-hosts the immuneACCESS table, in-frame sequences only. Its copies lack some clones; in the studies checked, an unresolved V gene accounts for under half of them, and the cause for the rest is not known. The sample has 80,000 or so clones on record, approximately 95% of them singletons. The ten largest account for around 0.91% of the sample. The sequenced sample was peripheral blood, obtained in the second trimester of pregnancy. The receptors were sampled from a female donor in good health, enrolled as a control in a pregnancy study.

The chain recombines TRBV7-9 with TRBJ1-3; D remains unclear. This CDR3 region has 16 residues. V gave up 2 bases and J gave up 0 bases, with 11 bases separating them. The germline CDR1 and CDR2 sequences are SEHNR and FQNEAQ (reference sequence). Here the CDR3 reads CASSLKEGTSGNTIYF. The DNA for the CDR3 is TGTGCCAGCAGCTTAAAGGAGGGCACCTCTGGAAACACCATATATTTT.

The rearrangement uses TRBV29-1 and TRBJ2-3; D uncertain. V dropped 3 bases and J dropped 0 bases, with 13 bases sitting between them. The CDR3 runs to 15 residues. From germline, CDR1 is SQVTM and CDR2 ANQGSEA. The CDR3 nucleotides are TGCAGCGTTGAGGGTGGCCAGACTAGCACAGATACGCAGTATTTT. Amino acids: CSVEGGQTSTDTQYF.

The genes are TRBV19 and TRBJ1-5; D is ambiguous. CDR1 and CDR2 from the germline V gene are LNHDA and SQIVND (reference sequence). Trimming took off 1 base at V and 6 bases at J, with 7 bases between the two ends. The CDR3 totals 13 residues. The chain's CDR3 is CASSIGGGQPQHF. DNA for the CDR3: TGTGCCAGTAGTATAGGGGGAGGTCAGCCCCAGCATTTT.

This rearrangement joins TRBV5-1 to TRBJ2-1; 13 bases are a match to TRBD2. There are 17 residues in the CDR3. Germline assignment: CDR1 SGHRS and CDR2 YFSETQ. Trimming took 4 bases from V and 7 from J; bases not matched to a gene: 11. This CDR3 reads CASSPRTSGGRGNEQFF. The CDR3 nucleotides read TGCGCCAGCAGCCCTCGGACTAGCGGGGGAAGGGGGAATGAGCAGTTCTTC.

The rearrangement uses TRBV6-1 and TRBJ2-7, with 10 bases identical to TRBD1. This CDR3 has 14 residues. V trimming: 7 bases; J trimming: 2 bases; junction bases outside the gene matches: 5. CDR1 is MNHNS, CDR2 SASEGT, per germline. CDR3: CASTVDRGAYEQYF. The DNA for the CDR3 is TGTGCCAGCACTGTGGACAGGGGGGCCTACGAGCAGTACTTC.

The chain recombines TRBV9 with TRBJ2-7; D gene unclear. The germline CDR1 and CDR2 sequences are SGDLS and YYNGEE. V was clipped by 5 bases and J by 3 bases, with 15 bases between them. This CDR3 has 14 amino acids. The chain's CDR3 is CASSLSGSGYEQYF. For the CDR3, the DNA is TGTGCCAGCAGTTTAAGTGGGTCGGGCTACGAGCAGTACTTC.

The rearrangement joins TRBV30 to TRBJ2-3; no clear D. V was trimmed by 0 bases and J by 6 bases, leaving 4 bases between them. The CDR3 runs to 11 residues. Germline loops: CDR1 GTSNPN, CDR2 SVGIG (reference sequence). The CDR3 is CAWSVLDTQYF. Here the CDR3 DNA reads TGTGCCTGGAGTGTACTCGATACGCAGTATTTT.

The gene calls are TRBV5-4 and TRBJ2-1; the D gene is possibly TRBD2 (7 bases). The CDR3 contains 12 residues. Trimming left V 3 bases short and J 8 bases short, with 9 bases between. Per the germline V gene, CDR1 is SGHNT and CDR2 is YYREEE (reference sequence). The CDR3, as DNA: TGTGCCAGCAGCTGGGGGGGCGATGAGCAGTTCTTC. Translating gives CASSWGGDEQFF.

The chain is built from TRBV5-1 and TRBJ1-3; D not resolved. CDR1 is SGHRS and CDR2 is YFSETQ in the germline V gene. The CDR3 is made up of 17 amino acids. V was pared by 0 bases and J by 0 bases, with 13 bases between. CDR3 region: CASSLGRPDPSGNTIYF. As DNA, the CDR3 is TGCGCCAGCAGCTTGGGGAGGCCCGACCCCTCTGGAAACACCATATATTTT.

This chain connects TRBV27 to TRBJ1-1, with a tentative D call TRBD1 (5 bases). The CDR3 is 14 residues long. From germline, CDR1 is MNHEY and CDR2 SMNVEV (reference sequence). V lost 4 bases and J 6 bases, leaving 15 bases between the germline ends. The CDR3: CASSSPGRGSEAFF. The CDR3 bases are TGTGCCAGCAGTTCCCCGGGACGGGGGTCTGAAGCTTTCTTT.

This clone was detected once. This CDR3 reads CASSLGDRGIYNEQFF. DNA for the CDR3: TGTGCCAGCAGCTTAGGAGACAGGGGGATCTACAATGAGCAGTTCTTC. The chain joins TRBV11-3 to TRBJ2-1; TRBD1 matches 9 bases. With V trimmed by 1 base and J by 3 bases, 4 bases remained unmatched. This CDR3 comprises 16 residues. Germline-derived CDR1 and CDR2 are SGHNT and YENEEA.

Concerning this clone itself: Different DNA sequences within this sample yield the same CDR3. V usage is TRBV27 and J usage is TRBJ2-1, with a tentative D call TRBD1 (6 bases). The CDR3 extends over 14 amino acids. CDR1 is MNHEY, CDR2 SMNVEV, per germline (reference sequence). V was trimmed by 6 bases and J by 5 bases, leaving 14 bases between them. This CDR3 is CASRKGGVNNEQFF. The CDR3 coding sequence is TGTGCCAGCAGAAAAGGGGGAGTTAACAATGAGCAGTTCTTC.

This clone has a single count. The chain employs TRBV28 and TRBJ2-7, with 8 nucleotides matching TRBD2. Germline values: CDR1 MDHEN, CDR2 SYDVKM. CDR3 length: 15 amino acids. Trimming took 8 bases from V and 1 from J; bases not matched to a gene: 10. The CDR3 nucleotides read TGTGCCAGCTCCTCCCCTAGCGGGCGGTCCTACGAGCAGTACTTC. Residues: CASSSPSGRSYEQYF.

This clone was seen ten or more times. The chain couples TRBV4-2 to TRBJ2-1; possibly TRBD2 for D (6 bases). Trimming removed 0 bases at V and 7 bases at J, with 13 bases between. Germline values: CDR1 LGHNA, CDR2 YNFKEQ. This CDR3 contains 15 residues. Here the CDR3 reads CASSQEPGVKNEQFF. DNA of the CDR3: TGTGCCAGCAGCCAAGAGCCGGGGGTAAAGAATGAGCAGTTCTTC.

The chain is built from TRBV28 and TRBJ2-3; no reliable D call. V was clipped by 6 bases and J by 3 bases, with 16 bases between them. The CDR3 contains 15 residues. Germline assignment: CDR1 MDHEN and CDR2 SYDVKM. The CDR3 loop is CASSTPSLGTDTQYF. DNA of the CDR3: TGTGCCAGCAGCACCCCCTCTCTAGGAACAGATACGCAGTATTTT.

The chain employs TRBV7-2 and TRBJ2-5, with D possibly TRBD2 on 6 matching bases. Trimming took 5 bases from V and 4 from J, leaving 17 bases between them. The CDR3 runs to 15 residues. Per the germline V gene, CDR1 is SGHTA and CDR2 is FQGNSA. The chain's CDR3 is CASSARRGRGETQYF. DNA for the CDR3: TGTGCCAGCAGCGCCCGGCGGGGCCGAGGAGAGACCCAGTACTTC.

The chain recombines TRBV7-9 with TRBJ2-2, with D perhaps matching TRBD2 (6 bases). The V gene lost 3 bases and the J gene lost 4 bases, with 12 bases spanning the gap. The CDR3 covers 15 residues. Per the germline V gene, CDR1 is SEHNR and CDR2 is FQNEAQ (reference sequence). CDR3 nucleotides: TGTGCCAGCAGCTTTGGAGGGTCGGGCACCGGGGAGCTGTTTTTT. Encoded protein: CASSFGGSGTGELFF. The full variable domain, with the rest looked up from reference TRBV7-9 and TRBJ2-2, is DTGVSQNPRHKITKRGQNVTFRCDPISEHNRLYWYRQTLGQGPEFLTYFQNEAQLEKSRLLSDRFSAERPKGSFSTLEIQRTEQGDSAMYLCASSFGGSGTGELFFGEGSRLTVL.

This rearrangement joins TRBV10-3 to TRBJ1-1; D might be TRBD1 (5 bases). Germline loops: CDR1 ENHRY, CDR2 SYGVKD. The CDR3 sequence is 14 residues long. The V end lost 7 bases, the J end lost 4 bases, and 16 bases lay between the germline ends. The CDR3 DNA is TGTGCCATCACCGAGCAGGGAGGAGGCACTGAAGCTTTCTTT. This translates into CAITEQGGGTEAFF.